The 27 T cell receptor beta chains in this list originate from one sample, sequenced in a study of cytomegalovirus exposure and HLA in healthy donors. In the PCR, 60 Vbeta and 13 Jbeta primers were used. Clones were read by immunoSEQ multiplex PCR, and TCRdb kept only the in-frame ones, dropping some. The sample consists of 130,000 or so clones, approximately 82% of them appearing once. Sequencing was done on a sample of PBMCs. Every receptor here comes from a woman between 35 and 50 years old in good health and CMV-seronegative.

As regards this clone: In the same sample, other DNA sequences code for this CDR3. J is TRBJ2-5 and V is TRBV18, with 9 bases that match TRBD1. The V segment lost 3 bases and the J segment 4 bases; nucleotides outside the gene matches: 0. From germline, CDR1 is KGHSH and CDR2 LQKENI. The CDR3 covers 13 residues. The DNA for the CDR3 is TGTGCCAGCTCACCGGGACAGGGAGAGACCCAGTACTTC. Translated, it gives CASSPGQGETQYF.

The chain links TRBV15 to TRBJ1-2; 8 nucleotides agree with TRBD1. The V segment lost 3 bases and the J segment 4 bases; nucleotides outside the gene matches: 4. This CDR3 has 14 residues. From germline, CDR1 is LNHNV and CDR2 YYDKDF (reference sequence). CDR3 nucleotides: TGTGCCACCAGCAGGGCGACAGGGGTCTATGGCTACACCTTC. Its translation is CATSRATGVYGYTF.

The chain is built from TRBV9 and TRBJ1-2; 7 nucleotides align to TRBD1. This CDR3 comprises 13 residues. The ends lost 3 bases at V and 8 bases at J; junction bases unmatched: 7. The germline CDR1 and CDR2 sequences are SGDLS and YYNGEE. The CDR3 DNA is TGTGCCAGCAGCGGGGCACAGGGGCTGGGCTACACCTTC. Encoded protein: CASSGAQGLGYTF.

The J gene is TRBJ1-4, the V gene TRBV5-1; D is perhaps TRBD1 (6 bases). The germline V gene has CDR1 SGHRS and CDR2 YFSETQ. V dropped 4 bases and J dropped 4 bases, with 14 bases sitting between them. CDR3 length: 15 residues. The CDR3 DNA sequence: TGCGCCAGCAGCCGACAATGGGGGCTTAATGAAAAACTGTTTTTT. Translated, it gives CASSRQWGLNEKLFF.

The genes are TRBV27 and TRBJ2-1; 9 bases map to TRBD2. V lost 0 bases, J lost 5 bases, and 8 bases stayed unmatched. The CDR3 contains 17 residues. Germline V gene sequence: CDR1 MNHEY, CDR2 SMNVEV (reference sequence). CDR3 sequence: CASSLSTRPSGNNEQFF. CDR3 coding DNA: TGTGCCAGCAGTTTATCGACTCGGCCTAGCGGGAACAATGAGCAGTTCTTC.

In DNA, the CDR3 is TGTGCCAGCAGCTTATACACCGACGGGGAGCAGTACTTC. As protein: CASSLYTDGEQYF. The rearrangement uses TRBV7-3 and TRBJ2-5; D perhaps matches TRBD2 (5 bases). CDR3 length: 13 residues. V was clipped by 2 bases and J by 11 bases, with 15 bases between them. Germline V lookup: CDR1 SGHTA, CDR2 FQGTGA.

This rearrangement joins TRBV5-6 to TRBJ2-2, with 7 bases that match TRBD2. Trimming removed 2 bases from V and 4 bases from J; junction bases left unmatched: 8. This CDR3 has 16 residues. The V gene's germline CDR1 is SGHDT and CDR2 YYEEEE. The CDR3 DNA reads TGTGCCAGCAGCTTAGGCGGGAGCTGGGGCACCGGGGAGCTGTTTTTT. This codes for CASSLGGSWGTGELFF.

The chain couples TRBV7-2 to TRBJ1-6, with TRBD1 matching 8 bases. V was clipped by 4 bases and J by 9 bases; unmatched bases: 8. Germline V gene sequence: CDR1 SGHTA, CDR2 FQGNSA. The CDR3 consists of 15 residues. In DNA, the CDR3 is TGTGCCAGCAGCTCCCACGGACAGGGAACTTCACCCCTCCACTTT. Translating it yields CASSSHGQGTSPLHF.

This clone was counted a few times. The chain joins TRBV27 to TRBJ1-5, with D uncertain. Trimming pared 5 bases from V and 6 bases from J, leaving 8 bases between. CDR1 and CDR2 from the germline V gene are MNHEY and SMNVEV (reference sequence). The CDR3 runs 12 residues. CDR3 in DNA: TGTGCCAGCAGTCTGGCTGGTCAGCCCCAGCATTTT. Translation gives CASSLAGQPQHF.

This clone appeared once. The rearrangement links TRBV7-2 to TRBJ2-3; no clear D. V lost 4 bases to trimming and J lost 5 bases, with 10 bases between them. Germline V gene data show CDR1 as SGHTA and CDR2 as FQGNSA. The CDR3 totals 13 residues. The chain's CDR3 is CASSSSQRDTQYF. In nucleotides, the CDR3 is TGTGCCAGCAGCTCCAGCCAGCGAGATACGCAGTATTTT. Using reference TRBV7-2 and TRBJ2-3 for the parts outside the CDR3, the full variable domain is GAGVSQSPSNKVTEKGKDVELRCDPISGHTALYWYRQSLGQGLEFLIYFQGNSAPDKSGLPSDRFSAERTGGSVSTLTIQRTQQEDSAVYLCASSSSQRDTQYFGPGTRLTVL.

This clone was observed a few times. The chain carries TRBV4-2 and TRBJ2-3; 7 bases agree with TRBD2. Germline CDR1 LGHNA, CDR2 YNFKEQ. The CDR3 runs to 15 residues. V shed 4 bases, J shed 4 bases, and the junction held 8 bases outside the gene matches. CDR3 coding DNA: TGTGCCAGCAGCCCGGCGGGGGAGGGCTCAGATACGCAGTATTTT. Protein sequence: CASSPAGEGSDTQYF.

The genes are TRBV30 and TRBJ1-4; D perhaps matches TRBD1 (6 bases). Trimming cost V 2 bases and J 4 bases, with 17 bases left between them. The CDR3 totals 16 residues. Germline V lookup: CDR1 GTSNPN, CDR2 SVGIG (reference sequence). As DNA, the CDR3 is TGTGCCTGGAGTCTCGAGGGGGGGCGGCTTAATGAAAAACTGTTTTTT. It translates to CAWSLEGGRLNEKLFF.

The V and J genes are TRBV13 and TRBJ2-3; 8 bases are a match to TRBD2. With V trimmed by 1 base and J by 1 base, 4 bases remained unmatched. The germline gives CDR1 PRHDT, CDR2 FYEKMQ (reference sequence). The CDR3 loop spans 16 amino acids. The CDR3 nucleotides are TGTGCCAGCAGCTTAGTAGGGACTAGAGGCACAGATACGCAGTATTTT. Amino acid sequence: CASSLVGTRGTDTQYF.

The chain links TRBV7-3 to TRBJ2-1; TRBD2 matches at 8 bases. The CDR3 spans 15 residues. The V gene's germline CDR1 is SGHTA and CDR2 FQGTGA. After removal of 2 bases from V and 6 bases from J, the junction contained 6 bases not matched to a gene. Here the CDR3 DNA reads TGTGCCAGCAGCTTAGCCAGCGGGAGTCCCAATGAGCAGTTCTTC. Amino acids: CASSLASGSPNEQFF.

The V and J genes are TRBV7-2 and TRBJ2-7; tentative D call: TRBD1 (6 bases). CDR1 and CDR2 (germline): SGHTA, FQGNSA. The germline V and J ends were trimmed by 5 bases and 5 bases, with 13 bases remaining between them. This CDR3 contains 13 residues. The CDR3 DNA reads TGTGCCAGCAGCCCACAGGGACCCAACGAGCAGTACTTC. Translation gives CASSPQGPNEQYF.

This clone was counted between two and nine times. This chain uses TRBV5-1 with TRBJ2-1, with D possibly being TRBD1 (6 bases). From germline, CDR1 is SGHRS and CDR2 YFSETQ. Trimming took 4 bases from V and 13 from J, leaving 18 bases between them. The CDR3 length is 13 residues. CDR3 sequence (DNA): TGCGCCAGCAGCCGGGTGTCCCCAGGGGAACAGTTCTTC. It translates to CASSRVSPGEQFF.

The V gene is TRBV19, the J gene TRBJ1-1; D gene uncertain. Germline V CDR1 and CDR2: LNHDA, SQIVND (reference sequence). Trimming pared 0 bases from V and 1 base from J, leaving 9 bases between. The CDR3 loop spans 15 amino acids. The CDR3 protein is CASSIDPRPNTEAFF. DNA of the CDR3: TGTGCCAGTAGTATAGATCCGCGGCCGAACACTGAAGCTTTCTTT.

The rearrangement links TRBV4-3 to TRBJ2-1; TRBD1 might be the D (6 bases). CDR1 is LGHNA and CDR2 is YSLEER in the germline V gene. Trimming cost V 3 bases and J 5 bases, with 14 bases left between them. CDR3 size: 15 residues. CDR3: CASSQASGTNNEQFF. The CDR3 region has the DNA TGCGCCAGCAGCCAGGCCTCCGGGACAAACAATGAGCAGTTCTTC.

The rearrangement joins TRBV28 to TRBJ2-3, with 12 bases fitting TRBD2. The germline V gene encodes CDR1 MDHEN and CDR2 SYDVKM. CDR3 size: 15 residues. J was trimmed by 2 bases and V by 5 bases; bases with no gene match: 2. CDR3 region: CASSGTSGFTDTQYF. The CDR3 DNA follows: TGTGCCAGCAGTGGGACTAGCGGGTTCACAGATACGCAGTATTTT.

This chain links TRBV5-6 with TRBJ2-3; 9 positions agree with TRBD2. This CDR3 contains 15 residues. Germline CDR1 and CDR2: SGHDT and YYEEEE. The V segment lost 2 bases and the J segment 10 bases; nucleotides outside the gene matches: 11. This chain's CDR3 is CASSFGTSPTGAQYF. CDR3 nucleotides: TGTGCCAGCAGCTTCGGGACTAGCCCTACGGGTGCGCAGTATTTT.

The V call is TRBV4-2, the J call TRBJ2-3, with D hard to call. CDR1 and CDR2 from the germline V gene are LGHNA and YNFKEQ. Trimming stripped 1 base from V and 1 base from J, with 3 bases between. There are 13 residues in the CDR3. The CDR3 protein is CASSQVGTDTQYF. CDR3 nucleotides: TGTGCCAGCAGCCAAGTAGGCACAGATACGCAGTATTTT.

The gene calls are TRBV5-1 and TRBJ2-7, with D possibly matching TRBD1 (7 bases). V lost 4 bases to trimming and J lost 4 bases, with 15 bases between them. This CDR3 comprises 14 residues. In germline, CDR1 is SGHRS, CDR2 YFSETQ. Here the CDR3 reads CASSPGQEGYEQYF. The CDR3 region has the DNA TGCGCCAGCAGCCCAGGACAGGAGGGGTACGAGCAGTACTTC.

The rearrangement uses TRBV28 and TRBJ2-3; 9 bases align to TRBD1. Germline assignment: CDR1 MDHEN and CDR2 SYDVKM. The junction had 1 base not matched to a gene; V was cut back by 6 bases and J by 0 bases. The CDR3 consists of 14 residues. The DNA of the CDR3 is TGTGCCAGCAGGACAGGGGGGAGCACAGATACGCAGTATTTT. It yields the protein CASRTGGSTDTQYF.

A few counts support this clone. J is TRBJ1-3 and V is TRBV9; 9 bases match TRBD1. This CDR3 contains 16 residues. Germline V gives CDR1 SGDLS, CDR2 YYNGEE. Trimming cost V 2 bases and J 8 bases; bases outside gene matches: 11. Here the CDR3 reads CASSVSGTGQRDTIYF. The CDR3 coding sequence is TGTGCCAGCAGCGTCTCCGGGACAGGGCAAAGAGACACCATATATTTT.

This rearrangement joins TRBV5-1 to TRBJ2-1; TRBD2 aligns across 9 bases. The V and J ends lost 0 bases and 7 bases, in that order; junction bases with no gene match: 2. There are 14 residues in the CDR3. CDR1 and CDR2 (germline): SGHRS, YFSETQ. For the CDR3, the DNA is TGCGCCAGCAGCTTGGGACTAGCGGTGAATGAGCAGTTCTTC. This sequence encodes CASSLGLAVNEQFF.

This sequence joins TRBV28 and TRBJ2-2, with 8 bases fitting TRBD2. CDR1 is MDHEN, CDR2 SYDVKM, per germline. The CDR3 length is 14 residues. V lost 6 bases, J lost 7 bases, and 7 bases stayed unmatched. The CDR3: CASSSGSLVGELFF. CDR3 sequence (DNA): TGTGCCAGCAGCAGCGGGAGCCTCGTCGGGGAGCTGTTTTTT. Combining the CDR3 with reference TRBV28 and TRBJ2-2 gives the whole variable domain DVKVTQSSRYLVKRTGEKVFLECVQDMDHENMFWYRQDPGLGLRLIYFSYDVKMKEKGDIPEGYSVSREKKERFSLILESASTNQTSMYLCASSSGSLVGELFFGEGSRLTVL.

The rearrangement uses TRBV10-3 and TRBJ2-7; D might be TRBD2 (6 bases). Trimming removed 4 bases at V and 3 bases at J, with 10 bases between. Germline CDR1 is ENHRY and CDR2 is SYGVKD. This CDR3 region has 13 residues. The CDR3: CAISGRDSYEQYF. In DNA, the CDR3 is TGTGCCATCAGTGGGAGGGATAGCTACGAGCAGTACTTC.